This T cell receptor (beta chain) originates from a study of T cell responses to AZD1222 COVID-19 vaccine. General study results and limits: After two AZD1222 doses, spike-specific TCR breadth and depth rose versus day 0. Spike was spanned by vaccine-associated CD4 TCRs, which were dominant at 160-218 and 743-854. Mostly white British, mostly female donors; authors suggested clonal diversity may be underestimated.

The CDR3 loop spans 16 amino acids. The germline V gene encodes CDR1 MGHRA and CDR2 YSYEKL. Between the trimmed V and J ends, which lost 3 bases and 6 bases, there was a span of 18 bases. Sequencing was performed with immunoSEQ multiplex PCR; in TCRdb, only in-frame clones are kept and a portion is missing. The sample contains roughly 120,000 clones, around 92% of which appear only once. A word on this clone: Its target is unknown.

The clonotype comes from an adult in good health. The rearrangement links TRBV4-1 to TRBJ1-5, with a possible D match to TRBD1 (6 bases). The source was peripheral blood, collected on day 0 of AZD1222 vaccination. The CDR3 is CASSHPVQGKGQPQHF. The CDR3 coding sequence is TGCGCCAGCAGCCACCCCGTACAGGGCAAGGGTCAGCCCCAGCATTTT.